Listed below are T cell receptor beta chains from one sample, sequenced in a study of T cell repertoires in cytomegalovirus infection. Antigen specificity for these receptors is unknown. TCRdb independently ran MiXCR on the reads; one entry per CDR3 protein. The sample has 75,000 to 100,000 distinct CDR3 sequences, 40% to 50% seen once; the top ten hold 85% to 95%. Sequences were derived from CD8+ T cells from cultured PBMCs, sampled from culture after CMV antigen stimulation. The origin of the receptors is a human donor in good health (CMV status not recorded). Some clones in this sample may be carry-over from other donors' samples. Both conserved end residues are part of each CDR3. The D gene is left open where the match is weak. Only some rows state a clone size, as once, few, many or a class for expanded clones.

CDR3 DNA: TGTGCCAGCAGTCCTTACAGGGGGCTAGTCACTGAAGCTTTCTTT
CDR3 protein: CASSPYRGLVTEAFF
V gene: TRBV28
clone size: few
D gene: TRBD1
J gene: TRBJ1-1

CDR3 DNA: TGTGCCAGCAGTCTGGACTCGAGCTCTGGAAACACCATATATTTT
CDR3 protein: CASSLDSSSGNTIYF
V gene: TRBV27
clone size: -
D gene: -
J gene: TRBJ1-3

CDR3 DNA: TGTGCCAGCAGCGCCGGACAGGGCCCGCTAGGTGAAAAACTGTTTTTT
CDR3 protein: CASSAGQGPLGEKLFF
V gene: TRBV7-7
clone size: few
D gene: TRBD1
J gene: TRBJ1-4

CDR3 DNA: TGTGCCAGCAGTTCCCTGTACAGGGGCTTCCCAGATACGCAGTATTTT
CDR3 protein: CASSSLYRGFPDTQYF
V gene: TRBV28
clone size: -
D gene: TRBD1
J gene: TRBJ2-3

CDR3 DNA: TGTGCCAGCAGCTTCGCAGGGGGCAATGGCTACACCTTC
CDR3 protein: CASSFAGGNGYTF
V gene: TRBV11-2
clone size: -
D gene: TRBD1
J gene: TRBJ1-2

CDR3 DNA: TGTGCTAGTGGTTTGTCGGCTGGACTACCGGGGGAGACCCAGTACTTC
CDR3 protein: CASGLSAGLPGETQYF
V gene: TRBV12-5
clone size: few
D gene: -
J gene: TRBJ2-5

CDR3 DNA: TGTGCCAGCAGCCGGACTAGCGGGGAGGAGACCCAGTACTTC
CDR3 protein: CASSRTSGEETQYF
V gene: TRBV6-1
clone size: -
D gene: TRBD2
J gene: TRBJ2-5

CDR3 DNA: TGTGCCAGCAGTCGGGACCGCGGACTAGGAGGCGGGGAGCTGTTTTTT
CDR3 protein: CASSRDRGLGGGELFF
V gene: TRBV12-3/TRBV12-4
clone size: few
D gene: TRBD2
J gene: TRBJ2-2

CDR3 DNA: TGTGCCAGCGGGGACTCCTCCGAGCAGTACTTC
CDR3 protein: CASGDSSEQYF
V gene: TRBV25-1
clone size: -
D gene: -
J gene: TRBJ2-7

CDR3 DNA: TGTGCCACCAGCAAGGACAGGGCGGGGAACGGCTACACCTTC
CDR3 protein: CATSKDRAGNGYTF
V gene: TRBV15
clone size: few
D gene: TRBD1
J gene: TRBJ1-2

CDR3 DNA: TGTGCCAGCAACCCCTCAGGGGACGGCGAGCAGTTCTTC
CDR3 protein: CASNPSGDGEQFF
V gene: TRBV7-3
clone size: few
D gene: -
J gene: TRBJ2-1

CDR3 DNA: TGTGCCACCAGCAGAGCGATAGCGGGAGAAGGGAGCATTCAGTACTTC
CDR3 protein: CATSRAIAGEGSIQYF
V gene: TRBV15
clone size: few
D gene: TRBD2
J gene: TRBJ2-4

CDR3 DNA: TGTGCCAGCAGCTATACCTTAGTGGTTGAGCAGTTCTTC
CDR3 protein: CASSYTLVVEQFF
V gene: TRBV5-6
clone size: -
D gene: -
J gene: TRBJ2-1

CDR3 DNA: TGTGCCAGCAGCCCATTAGCGGGGCCAAACAATGAGCAGTTCTTC
CDR3 protein: CASSPLAGPNNEQFF
V gene: TRBV7-3
clone size: few
D gene: TRBD2
J gene: TRBJ2-1

CDR3 DNA: TGTGCCAGCAGTTTACCCAGGGGAGGGGAGACCCAGTACTTC
CDR3 protein: CASSLPRGGETQYF
V gene: TRBV12-3/TRBV12-4
clone size: few
D gene: -
J gene: TRBJ2-5

CDR3 DNA: TGTGCCAGCAGTGCGAACATCCTCCCGGGGGAAAAACTGTTTTTT
CDR3 protein: CASSANILPGEKLFF
V gene: TRBV7-2
clone size: -
D gene: -
J gene: TRBJ1-4

CDR3 DNA: TGTGCCAGCAGCTTAAGACAGGTGATGTACAATGAGCATTTCTTC
CDR3 protein: CASSLRQVMYNEHFF
V gene: TRBV7-3
clone size: -
D gene: -
J gene: TRBJ2-1

CDR3 DNA: TGTGCCAGCAGTTTGGGTCTGCTAGCGGGAGGTTTCAATGAGCAGTTCTTC
CDR3 protein: CASSLGLLAGGFNEQFF
V gene: TRBV28
clone size: -
D gene: TRBD2
J gene: TRBJ2-1

CDR3 DNA: TGTGCCAGCAGTGGCGGGCTCAATGAGCAGTTCTTC
CDR3 protein: CASSGGLNEQFF
V gene: TRBV27
clone size: few
D gene: -
J gene: TRBJ2-1

CDR3 DNA: TGCGCCAGCAGCCAAGCGCAGGGTTATGAAAAACTGTTTTTT
CDR3 protein: CASSQAQGYEKLFF
V gene: TRBV4-3
clone size: -
D gene: -
J gene: TRBJ1-4

CDR3 DNA: TGTGCCAGCAGCCCTAGGGGGACGACTAGCACAGATACGCAGTATTTT
CDR3 protein: CASSPRGTTSTDTQYF
V gene: TRBV7-8
clone size: many
D gene: -
J gene: TRBJ2-3

CDR3 DNA: TGTGCCAGCAGTGCCCCTGTAGGATCCGGGGAGCTGTTTTTT
CDR3 protein: CASSAPVGSGELFF
V gene: TRBV6-5
clone size: few
D gene: -
J gene: TRBJ2-2

CDR3 DNA: TGCGCCAGCAGCCAAGATCCCGGCGCGATGAACACTGAAGCTTTCTTT
CDR3 protein: CASSQDPGAMNTEAFF
V gene: TRBV4-1
clone size: -
D gene: -
J gene: TRBJ1-1

CDR3 DNA: TGTGCCAGCAGTTACTCGAGCCCTGGATCCGTTAAACTGAACACTGAAGCTTTCTTT
CDR3 protein: CASSYSSPGSVKLNTEAFF
V gene: TRBV6-5
clone size: once
D gene: -
J gene: TRBJ1-1

CDR3 DNA: TGTGCCAGCAGCCAGGAGACAGGGGCCGAACAAGAGACCCAGTACTTC
CDR3 protein: CASSQETGAEQETQYF
V gene: TRBV3-1
clone size: -
D gene: TRBD1
J gene: TRBJ2-5

CDR3 DNA: TGTGCCAGCAGCCCCAGACTAGCGGGACGTACGTACAATGAGCAGTTCTTC
CDR3 protein: CASSPRLAGRTYNEQFF
V gene: TRBV14
clone size: -
D gene: TRBD2
J gene: TRBJ2-1

CDR3 DNA: TGTGCCAGCAGCCCAAATCCGGGACACAACACCGGGGAGCTGTTTTTT
CDR3 protein: CASSPNPGHNTGELFF
V gene: TRBV7-3
clone size: -
D gene: -
J gene: TRBJ2-2

CDR3 DNA: TGTGCCACCAAAGCCACTACCCCACTAACAGGACCGACGAACCCCGGGGAGCTGTTTTTT
CDR3 protein: CATKATTPLTGPTNPGELFF
V gene: TRBV15
clone size: -
D gene: -
J gene: TRBJ2-2

CDR3 DNA: TGTGCCAGCAGCTACAACGGTGCCCTAGGAGAGACCCAGTACTTC
CDR3 protein: CASSYNGALGETQYF
V gene: TRBV27
clone size: -
D gene: -
J gene: TRBJ2-5

CDR3 DNA: TGTGCCAGCAGCTTGTATTCCGGGGAGAACACTGAAGCTTTCTTT
CDR3 protein: CASSLYSGENTEAFF
V gene: TRBV5-6
clone size: few
D gene: -
J gene: TRBJ1-1

CDR3 DNA: TGTGCCAGCAGCTTAGGCGCAGGGGACTTCTATGGCTACACCTTC
CDR3 protein: CASSLGAGDFYGYTF
V gene: TRBV7-2
clone size: -
D gene: -
J gene: TRBJ1-2

CDR3 DNA: TGTGCCAGCAGCTTAGAACAGGACTATGGCTACACCTTC
CDR3 protein: CASSLEQDYGYTF
V gene: TRBV7-2
clone size: -
D gene: -
J gene: TRBJ1-2

CDR3 DNA: TGTGCCAGCAGCCAAGAGGGTGCGAGCGGGAGAGACATTATGGGCGAGCAGTACTTC
CDR3 protein: CASSQEGASGRDIMGEQYF
V gene: TRBV14
clone size: -
D gene: TRBD2
J gene: TRBJ2-7

CDR3 DNA: TGTGCCAGCAGCCAAGATCGAAGGGGAGCCGGCGCGGACGAGCAGTACTTC
CDR3 protein: CASSQDRRGAGADEQYF
V gene: TRBV4-2
clone size: -
D gene: -
J gene: TRBJ2-7

CDR3 DNA: TGTGCCAGCAGTGAACCCTCCCGGGGGCTTTTGCATGGCTACACCTTC
CDR3 protein: CASSEPSRGLLHGYTF
V gene: TRBV6-1
clone size: -
D gene: -
J gene: TRBJ1-2

CDR3 DNA: TGCAGTGCTAGAACTCCCCCGAGGACAGGGGGTAGATGGACTGCAACTAATGAAAAACTGTTTTTT
CDR3 protein: CSARTPPRTGGRWTATNEKLFF
V gene: TRBV20-1
clone size: once
D gene: TRBD1
J gene: TRBJ1-4

CDR3 DNA: TGCGCCAGCAGCCACCCCGCCGGACTAGCGGGGGACGGATACAATGAGCAGTTCTTC
CDR3 protein: CASSHPAGLAGDGYNEQFF
V gene: TRBV4-1
clone size: few
D gene: TRBD2
J gene: TRBJ2-1

CDR3 DNA: TGTGCCAGCAGACCGACAGGCTCCAACACTGAAGCTTTCTTT
CDR3 protein: CASRPTGSNTEAFF
V gene: TRBV28
clone size: -
D gene: -
J gene: TRBJ1-1

CDR3 DNA: TGTGCCAGCACCTCATTCGGGACTCTCTATGGCTACACCTTC
CDR3 protein: CASTSFGTLYGYTF
V gene: TRBV12-3/TRBV12-4
clone size: -
D gene: -
J gene: TRBJ1-2

CDR3 DNA: TGTGCCAGCAGTCCCCCGGGGCAAATGAACACTGAAGCTTTCTTT
CDR3 protein: CASSPPGQMNTEAFF
V gene: TRBV6-5
clone size: -
D gene: -
J gene: TRBJ1-1

CDR3 DNA: TGTGCCAGCAGCTTAGCTTATCCGGGACAGGGAAATTTGCTCGGGTTCTTC
CDR3 protein: CASSLAYPGQGNLLGFF
V gene: TRBV7-6
clone size: few
D gene: TRBD1
J gene: TRBJ2-1

CDR3 DNA: TGTGCCAGCAGCCCCCGGGACGGACTCATCTTCGATAATTCACCCCTCCACTTT
CDR3 protein: CASSPRDGLIFDNSPLHF
V gene: TRBV2
clone size: once
D gene: -
J gene: TRBJ1-6

CDR3 DNA: TGTGCCAGCAGCGTCGGGACTAGCGGGAGGAGCGAGCAGTACTTC
CDR3 protein: CASSVGTSGRSEQYF
V gene: TRBV5-4
clone size: -
D gene: TRBD2
J gene: TRBJ2-7

CDR3 DNA: TGTGCCAGCAGTGAAGGGCTAGCGGGATTTCCCTACGAGCAGTACTTC
CDR3 protein: CASSEGLAGFPYEQYF
V gene: TRBV6-1
clone size: many
D gene: TRBD2
J gene: TRBJ2-7

CDR3 DNA: TGTGCCAGCAGTTTCCTAGGGACAGGGGGTTCACCCCTCCACTTT
CDR3 protein: CASSFLGTGGSPLHF
V gene: TRBV6-5
clone size: -
D gene: TRBD1
J gene: TRBJ1-6

CDR3 DNA: TGTGCCAGCTCCCCATCACCATTAGGGCTCACTGAAGCTTTCTTT
CDR3 protein: CASSPSPLGLTEAFF
V gene: TRBV18
clone size: -
D gene: -
J gene: TRBJ1-1

CDR3 DNA: TGCGCCAGCAGCCAATTTTCCACAAAGAACACTGAAGCTTTCTTT
CDR3 protein: CASSQFSTKNTEAFF
V gene: TRBV4-1
clone size: -
D gene: -
J gene: TRBJ1-1

CDR3 DNA: TGTGCCAGCAGTCCGGGACTAGCGGGAGAGGGTTCCTACAATGAGCAGTTCTTC
CDR3 protein: CASSPGLAGEGSYNEQFF
V gene: TRBV6-5
clone size: -
D gene: TRBD2
J gene: TRBJ2-1

CDR3 DNA: TGTGCCAGCAGCTTACGACAGGGTGGCAATGAGCAGTTCTTC
CDR3 protein: CASSLRQGGNEQFF
V gene: TRBV7-6
clone size: few
D gene: TRBD1
J gene: TRBJ2-1

CDR3 DNA: TGTGCCAGCAGTTTATCCTTGCCCAGCGGGACCCAAGAGACCCAGTACTTC
CDR3 protein: CASSLSLPSGTQETQYF
V gene: TRBV28
clone size: -
D gene: TRBD2
J gene: TRBJ2-5

CDR3 DNA: TGTGCCAGCAGCTTGGGCAAACAGCCCCAGCATTTT
CDR3 protein: CASSLGKQPQHF
V gene: TRBV5-6
clone size: -
D gene: -
J gene: TRBJ1-5